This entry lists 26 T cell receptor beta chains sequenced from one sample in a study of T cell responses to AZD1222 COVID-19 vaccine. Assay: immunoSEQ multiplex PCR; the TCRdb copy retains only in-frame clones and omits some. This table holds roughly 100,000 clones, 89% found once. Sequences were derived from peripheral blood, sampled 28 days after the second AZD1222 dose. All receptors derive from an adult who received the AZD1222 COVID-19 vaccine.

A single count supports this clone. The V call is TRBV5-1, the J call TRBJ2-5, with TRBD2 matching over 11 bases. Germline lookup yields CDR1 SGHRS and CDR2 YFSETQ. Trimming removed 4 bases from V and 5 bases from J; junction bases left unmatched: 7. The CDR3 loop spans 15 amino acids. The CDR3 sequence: CASSDGTSGWETQYF. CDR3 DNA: TGCGCCAGCAGCGATGGGACTAGCGGTTGGGAGACCCAGTACTTC.

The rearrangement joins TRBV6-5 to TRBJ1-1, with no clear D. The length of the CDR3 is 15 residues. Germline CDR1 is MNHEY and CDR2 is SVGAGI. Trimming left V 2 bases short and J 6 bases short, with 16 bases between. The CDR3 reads CASSYEARALSEAFF. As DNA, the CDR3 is TGTGCCAGCAGTTACGAGGCACGAGCTTTGTCTGAAGCTTTCTTT.

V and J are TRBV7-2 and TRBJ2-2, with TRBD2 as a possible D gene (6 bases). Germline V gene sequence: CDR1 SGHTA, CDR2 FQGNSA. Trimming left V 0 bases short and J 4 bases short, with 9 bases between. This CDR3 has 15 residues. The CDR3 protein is CASSLALAFTGELFF. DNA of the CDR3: TGTGCCAGCAGCTTAGCGCTAGCGTTCACCGGGGAGCTGTTTTTT.

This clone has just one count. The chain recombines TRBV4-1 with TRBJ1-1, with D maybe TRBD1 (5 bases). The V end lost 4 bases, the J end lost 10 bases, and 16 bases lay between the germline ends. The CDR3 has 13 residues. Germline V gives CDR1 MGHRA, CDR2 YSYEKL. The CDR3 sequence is CASSPGTGHRAFF. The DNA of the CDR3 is TGCGCCAGCAGCCCCGGGACGGGGCATCGAGCTTTCTTT.

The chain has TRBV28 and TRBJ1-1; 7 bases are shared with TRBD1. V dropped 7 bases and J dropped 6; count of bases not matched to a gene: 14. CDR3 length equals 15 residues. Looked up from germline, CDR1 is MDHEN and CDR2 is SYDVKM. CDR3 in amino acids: CASTEGGDSSAEAFF. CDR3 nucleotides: TGTGCCAGCACCGAGGGAGGGGACAGTTCGGCTGAAGCTTTCTTT.

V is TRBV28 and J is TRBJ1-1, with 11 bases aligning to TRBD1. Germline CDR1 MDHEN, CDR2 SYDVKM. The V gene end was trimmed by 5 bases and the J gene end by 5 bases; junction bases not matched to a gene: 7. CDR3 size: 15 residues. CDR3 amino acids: CASSNAGTGGTEAFF. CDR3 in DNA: TGTGCCAGCAGTAACGCCGGGACAGGGGGTACTGAAGCTTTCTTT. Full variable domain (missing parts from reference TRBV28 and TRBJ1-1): DVKVTQSSRYLVKRTGEKVFLECVQDMDHENMFWYRQDPGLGLRLIYFSYDVKMKEKGDIPEGYSVSREKKERFSLILESASTNQTSMYLCASSNAGTGGTEAFFGQGTRLTVV.

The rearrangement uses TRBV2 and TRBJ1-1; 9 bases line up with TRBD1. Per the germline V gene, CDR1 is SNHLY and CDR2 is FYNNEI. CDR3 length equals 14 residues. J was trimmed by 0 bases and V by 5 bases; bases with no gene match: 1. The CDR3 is CASSRQGVNTEAFF. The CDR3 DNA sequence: TGTGCCAGCAGTCGACAGGGGGTGAACACTGAAGCTTTCTTT. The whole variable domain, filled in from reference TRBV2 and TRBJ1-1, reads EPEVTQTPSHQVTQMGQEVILRCVPISNHLYFYWYRQILGQKVEFLVSFYNNEISEKSEIFDDQFSVERPDGSNFTLKIRSTKLEDSAMYFCASSRQGVNTEAFFGQGTRLTVV.

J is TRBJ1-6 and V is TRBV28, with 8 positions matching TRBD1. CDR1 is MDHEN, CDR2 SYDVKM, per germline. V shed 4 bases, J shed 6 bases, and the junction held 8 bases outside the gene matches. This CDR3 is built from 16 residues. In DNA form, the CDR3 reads TGTGCCAGCAGTTCCTTCGGACAGGGTAGTAATTCACCCCTCCACTTT. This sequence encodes CASSSFGQGSNSPLHF.

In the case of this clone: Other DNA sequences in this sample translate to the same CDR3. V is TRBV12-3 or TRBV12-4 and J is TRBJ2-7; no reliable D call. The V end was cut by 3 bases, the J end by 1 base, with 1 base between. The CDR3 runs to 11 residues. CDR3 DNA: TGTGCCAGCAGTTTTTCCTACGAGCAGTACTTC. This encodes CASSFSYEQYF.

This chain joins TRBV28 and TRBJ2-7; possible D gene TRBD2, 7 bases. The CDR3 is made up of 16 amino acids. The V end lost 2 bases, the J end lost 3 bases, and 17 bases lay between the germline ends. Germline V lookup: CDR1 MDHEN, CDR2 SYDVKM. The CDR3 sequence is CASSLLAGAGIYEQYF. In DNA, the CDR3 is TGTGCCAGCAGTTTACTGGCGGGGGCCGGTATCTACGAGCAGTACTTC.

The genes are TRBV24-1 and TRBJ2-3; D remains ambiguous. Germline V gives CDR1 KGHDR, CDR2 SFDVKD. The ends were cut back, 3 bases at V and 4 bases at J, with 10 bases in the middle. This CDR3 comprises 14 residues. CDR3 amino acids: CATSDAEVSDTQYF. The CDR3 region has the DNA TGTGCCACCAGTGATGCAGAGGTATCAGATACGCAGTATTTT.

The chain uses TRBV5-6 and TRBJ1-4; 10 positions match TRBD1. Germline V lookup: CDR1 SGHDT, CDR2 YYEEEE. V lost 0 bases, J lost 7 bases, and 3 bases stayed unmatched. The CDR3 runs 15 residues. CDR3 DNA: TGTGCCAGCAGCTTGGGACAGGGGGCGAGTGAAAAACTGTTTTTT. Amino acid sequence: CASSLGQGASEKLFF.

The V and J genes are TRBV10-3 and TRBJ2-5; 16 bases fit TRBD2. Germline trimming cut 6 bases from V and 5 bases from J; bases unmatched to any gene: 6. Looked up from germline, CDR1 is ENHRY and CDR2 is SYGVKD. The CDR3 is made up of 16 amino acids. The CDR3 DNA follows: TGTGCCATCAGCGAAGGGACTAGCGGGAGGGAGGAGACCCAGTACTTC. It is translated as CAISEGTSGREETQYF.

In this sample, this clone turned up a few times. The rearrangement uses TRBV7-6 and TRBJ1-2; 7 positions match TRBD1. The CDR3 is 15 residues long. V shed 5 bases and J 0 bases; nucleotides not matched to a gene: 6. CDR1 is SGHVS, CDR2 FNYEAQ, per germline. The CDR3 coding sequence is TGTGCCAGCAGCCTCGGGGACAGAGCTAACTATGGCTACACCTTC. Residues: CASSLGDRANYGYTF.

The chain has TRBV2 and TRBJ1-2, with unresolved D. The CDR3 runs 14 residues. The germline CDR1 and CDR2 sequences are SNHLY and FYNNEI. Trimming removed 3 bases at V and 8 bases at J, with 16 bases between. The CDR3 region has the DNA TGTGCCAGCAGTGATTACCAGGTATTGGGCGGCTACACCTTC. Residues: CASSDYQVLGGYTF.

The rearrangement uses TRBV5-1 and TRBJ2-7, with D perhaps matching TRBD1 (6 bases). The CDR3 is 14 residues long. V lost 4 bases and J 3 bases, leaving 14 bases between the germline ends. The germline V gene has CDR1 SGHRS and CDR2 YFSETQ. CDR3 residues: CASSVPGTRYEQYF. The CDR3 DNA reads TGCGCCAGCAGCGTACCCGGGACACGCTACGAGCAGTACTTC.

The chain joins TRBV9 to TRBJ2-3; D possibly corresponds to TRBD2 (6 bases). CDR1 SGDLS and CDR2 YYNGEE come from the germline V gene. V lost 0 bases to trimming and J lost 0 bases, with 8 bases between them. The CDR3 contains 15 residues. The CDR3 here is CASSVAGTSTDTQYF. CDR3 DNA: TGTGCCAGCAGCGTAGCGGGGACTAGCACAGATACGCAGTATTTT.

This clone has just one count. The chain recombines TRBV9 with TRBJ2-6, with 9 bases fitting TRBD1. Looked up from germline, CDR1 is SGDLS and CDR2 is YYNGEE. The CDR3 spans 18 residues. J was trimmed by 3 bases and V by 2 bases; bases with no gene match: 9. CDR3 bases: TGTGCCAGCAGCGTTGGCGGGGGACAGGGTTATGGGGCCAACGTCCTGACTTTC. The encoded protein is CASSVGGGQGYGANVLTF.

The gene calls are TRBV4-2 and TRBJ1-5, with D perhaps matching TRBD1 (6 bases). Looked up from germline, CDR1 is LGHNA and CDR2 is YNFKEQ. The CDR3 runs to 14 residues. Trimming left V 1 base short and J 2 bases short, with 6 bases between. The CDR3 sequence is CASSQAGGNQPQHF. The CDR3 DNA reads TGTGCCAGCAGCCAAGCAGGGGGCAATCAGCCCCAGCATTTT.

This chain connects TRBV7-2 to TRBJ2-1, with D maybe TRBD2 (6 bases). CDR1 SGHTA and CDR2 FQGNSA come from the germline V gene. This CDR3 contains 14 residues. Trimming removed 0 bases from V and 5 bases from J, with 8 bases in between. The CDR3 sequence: CASSLAAGHNEQFF. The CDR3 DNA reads TGTGCCAGCAGCTTAGCCGCGGGACACAATGAGCAGTTCTTC.

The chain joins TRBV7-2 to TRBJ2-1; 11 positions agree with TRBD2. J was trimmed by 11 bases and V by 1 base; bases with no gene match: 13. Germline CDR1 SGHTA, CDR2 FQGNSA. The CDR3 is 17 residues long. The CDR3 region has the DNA TGTGCCAGCAGCTTAGATTTTGGGACTAGCGGAACACTAAAGCAGTTCTTC. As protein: CASSLDFGTSGTLKQFF. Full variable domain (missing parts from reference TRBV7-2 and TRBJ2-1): GAGVSQSPSNKVTEKGKDVELRCDPISGHTALYWYRQSLGQGLEFLIYFQGNSAPDKSGLPSDRFSAERTGGSVSTLTIQRTQQEDSAVYLCASSLDFGTSGTLKQFFGPGTRLTVL.

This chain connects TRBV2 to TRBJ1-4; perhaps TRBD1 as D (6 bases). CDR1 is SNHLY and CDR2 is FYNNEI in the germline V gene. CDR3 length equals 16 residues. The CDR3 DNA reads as TGTGTCTTTCGAAGGGGGGTTGTTGCAACTAATGAAAAACTGTTTTTT. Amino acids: CVFRRGVVATNEKLFF.

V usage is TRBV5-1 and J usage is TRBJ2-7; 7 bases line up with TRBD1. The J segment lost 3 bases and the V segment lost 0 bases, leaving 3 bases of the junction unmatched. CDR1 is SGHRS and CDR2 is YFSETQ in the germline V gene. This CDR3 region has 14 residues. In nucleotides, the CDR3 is TGCGCCAGCAGCTTGGTAGCAGGGGGCTACGAGCAGTACTTC. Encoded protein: CASSLVAGGYEQYF.

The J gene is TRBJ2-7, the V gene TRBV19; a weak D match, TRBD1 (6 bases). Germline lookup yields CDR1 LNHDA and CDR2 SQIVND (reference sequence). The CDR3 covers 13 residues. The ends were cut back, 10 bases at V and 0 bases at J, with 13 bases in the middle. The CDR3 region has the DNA TGTGCCACTGGGACACAGAGCTCCTACGAGCAGTACTTC. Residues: CATGTQSSYEQYF.

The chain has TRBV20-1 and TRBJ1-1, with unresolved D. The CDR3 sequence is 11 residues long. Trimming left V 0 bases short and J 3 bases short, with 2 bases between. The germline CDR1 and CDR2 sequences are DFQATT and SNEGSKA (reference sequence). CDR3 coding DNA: TGCAGTGCTAGAGATTACACTGAAGCTTTCTTT. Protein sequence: CSARDYTEAFF.

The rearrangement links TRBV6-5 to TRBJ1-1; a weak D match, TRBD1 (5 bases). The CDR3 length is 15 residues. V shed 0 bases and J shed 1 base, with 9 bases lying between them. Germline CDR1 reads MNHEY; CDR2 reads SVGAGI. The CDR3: CASSYSRVGNTEAFF. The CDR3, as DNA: TGTGCCAGCAGTTACTCCAGGGTGGGGAACACTGAAGCTTTCTTT.